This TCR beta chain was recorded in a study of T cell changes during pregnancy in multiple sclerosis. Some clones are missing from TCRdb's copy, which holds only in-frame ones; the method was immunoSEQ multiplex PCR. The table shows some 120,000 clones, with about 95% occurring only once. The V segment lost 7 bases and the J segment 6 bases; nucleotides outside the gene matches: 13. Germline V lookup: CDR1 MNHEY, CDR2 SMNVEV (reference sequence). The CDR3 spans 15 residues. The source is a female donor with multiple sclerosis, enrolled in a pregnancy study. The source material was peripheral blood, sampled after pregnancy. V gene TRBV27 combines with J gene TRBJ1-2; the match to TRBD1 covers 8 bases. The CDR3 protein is CASTKLTDRVNGYTF. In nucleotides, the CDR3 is TGTGCCAGCACCAAGTTGACGGACAGGGTTAATGGCTACACCTTC.